The following is a TCR beta chain sequence with its context. This entry comes from a study of blood T cell repertoires in COVID-19. Per the authors' pipeline: Estimates of nucleated cell counts were drawn from the amplification of reference gene primers. Here immunoSEQ multiplex PCR was the method, and the copy in TCRdb shows in-frame clones only, minus some. V and J calls and clone size are given by that table; D and trimming were obtained from the DNA. The sample has about 50,000 clones, roughly 84% seen once; the top ten hold approximately 7.1%. Germline loops: CDR1 SGHKS, CDR2 YYEKEE (reference sequence). The germline V and J ends were trimmed by 0 bases and 4 bases, with 7 bases remaining between them. CDR3 size: 13 residues.

The chain carries TRBV5-5 and TRBJ1-1, with D possibly matching TRBD1 (6 bases). The sequence came from a man aged 45-65 years with active COVID-19. The specimen was peripheral blood. Written as DNA, the CDR3 is TGTGCCAGCAGCTTGGAAGGGGGCACTGAAGCTTTCTTT. This translates into CASSLEGGTEAFF. Full variable domain (missing parts from reference TRBV5-5 and TRBJ1-1): DAGVTQSPTHLIKTRGQQVTLRCSPISGHKSVSWYQQVLGQGPQFIFQYYEKEERGRGNFPDRFSARQFPNYSSELNVNALLLGDSALYLCASSLEGGTEAFFGQGTRLTVV.